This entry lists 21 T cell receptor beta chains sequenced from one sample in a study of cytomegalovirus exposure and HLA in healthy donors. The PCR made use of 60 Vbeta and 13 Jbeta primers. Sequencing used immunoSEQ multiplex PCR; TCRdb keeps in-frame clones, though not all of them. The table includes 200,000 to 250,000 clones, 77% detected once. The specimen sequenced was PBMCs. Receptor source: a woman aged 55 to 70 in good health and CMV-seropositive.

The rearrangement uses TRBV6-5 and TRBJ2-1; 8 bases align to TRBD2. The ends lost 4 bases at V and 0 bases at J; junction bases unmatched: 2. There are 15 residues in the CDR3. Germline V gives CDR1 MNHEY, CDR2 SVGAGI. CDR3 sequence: CASSLAGISYNEQFF. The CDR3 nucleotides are TGTGCCAGCAGTTTAGCGGGGATCTCCTACAATGAGCAGTTCTTC.

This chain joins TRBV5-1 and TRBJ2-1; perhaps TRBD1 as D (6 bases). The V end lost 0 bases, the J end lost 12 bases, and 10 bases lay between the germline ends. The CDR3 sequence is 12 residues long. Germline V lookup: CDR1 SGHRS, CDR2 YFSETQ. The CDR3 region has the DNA TGCGCCAGCAGCTTGGAATTAGGGGGGCAGTTCTTC. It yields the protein CASSLELGGQFF.

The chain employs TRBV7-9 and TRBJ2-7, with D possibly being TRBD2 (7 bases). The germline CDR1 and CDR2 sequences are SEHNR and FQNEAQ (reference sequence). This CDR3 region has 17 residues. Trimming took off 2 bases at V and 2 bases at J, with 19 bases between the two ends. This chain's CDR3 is CASSLLPSGGGTYEQYF. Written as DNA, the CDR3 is TGTGCCAGCAGCTTACTCCCATCGGGGGGCGGGACCTACGAGCAGTACTTC.

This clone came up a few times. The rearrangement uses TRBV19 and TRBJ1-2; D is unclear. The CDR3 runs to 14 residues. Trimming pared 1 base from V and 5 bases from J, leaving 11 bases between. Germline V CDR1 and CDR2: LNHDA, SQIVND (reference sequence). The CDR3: CASSIGTSYYGYTF. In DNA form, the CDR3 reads TGTGCCAGTAGTATAGGGACTTCGTATTATGGCTACACCTTC.

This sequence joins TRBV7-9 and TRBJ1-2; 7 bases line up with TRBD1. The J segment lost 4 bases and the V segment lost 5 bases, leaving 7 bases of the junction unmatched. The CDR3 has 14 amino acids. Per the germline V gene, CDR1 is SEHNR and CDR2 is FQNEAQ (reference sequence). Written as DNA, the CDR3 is TGTGCCAGCAGCCGGGAGGGACAGCCCTATGGCTACACCTTC. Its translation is CASSREGQPYGYTF.

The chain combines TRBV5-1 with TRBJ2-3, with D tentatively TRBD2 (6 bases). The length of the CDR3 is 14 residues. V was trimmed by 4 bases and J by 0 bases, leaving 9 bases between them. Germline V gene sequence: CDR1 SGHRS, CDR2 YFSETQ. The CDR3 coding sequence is TGCGCCAGCAGCCTTAGCGGTAGCACAGATACGCAGTATTTT. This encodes CASSLSGSTDTQYF. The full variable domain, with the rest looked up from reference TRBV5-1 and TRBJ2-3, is KAGVTQTPRYLIKTRGQQVTLSCSPISGHRSVSWYQQTPGQGLQFLFEYFSETQRNKGNFPGRFSGRQFSNSRSEMNVSTLELGDSALYLCASSLSGSTDTQYFGPGTRLTVL.

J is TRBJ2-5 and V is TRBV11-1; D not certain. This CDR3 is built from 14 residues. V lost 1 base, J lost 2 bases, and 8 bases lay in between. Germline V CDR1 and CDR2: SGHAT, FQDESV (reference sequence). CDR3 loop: CASSLGWQQETQYF. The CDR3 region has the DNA TGTGCCAGCAGCTTAGGTTGGCAGCAAGAGACCCAGTACTTC.

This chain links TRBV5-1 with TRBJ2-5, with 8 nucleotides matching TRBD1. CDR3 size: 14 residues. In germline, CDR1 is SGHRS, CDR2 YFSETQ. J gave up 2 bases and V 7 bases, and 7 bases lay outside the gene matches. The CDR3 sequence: CASARQGSQETQYF. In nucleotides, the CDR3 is TGCGCCAGCGCCAGACAGGGGAGTCAAGAGACCCAGTACTTC.

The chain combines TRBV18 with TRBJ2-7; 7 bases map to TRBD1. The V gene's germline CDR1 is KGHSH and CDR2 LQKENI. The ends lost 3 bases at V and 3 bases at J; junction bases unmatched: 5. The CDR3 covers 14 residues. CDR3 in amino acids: CASSPGTDLYEQYF. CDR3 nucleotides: TGTGCCAGCTCACCGGGGACAGACCTCTACGAGCAGTACTTC.

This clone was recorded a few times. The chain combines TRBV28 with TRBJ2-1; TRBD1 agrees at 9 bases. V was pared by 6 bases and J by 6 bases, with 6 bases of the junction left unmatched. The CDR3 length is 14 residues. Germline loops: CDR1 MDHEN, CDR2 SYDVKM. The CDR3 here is CASRGDRVGNEQFF. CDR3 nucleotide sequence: TGTGCCAGCAGGGGGGACAGGGTGGGCAATGAGCAGTTCTTC.

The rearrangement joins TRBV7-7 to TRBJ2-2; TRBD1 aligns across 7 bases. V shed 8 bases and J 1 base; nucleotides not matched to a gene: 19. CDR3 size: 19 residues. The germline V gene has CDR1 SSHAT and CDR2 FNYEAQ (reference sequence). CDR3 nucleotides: TGTGCCAGCGGATGGAACCGGCAGGGGGACCCTCGGAACACCGGGGAGCTGTTTTTT. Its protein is CASGWNRQGDPRNTGELFF.

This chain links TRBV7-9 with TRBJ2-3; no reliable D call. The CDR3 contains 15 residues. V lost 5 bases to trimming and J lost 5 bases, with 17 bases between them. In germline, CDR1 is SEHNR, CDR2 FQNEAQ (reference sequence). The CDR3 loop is CASSPPLRLRDTQYF. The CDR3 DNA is TGTGCCAGCAGCCCTCCTTTGCGGTTAAGAGATACGCAGTATTTT.

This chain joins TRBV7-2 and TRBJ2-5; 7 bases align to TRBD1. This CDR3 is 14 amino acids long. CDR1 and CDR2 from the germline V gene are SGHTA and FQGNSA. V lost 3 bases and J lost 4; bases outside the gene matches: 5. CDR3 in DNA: TGTGCCAGCAGCTTCCTGACAGGGAGAGAGACCCAGTACTTC. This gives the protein CASSFLTGRETQYF.

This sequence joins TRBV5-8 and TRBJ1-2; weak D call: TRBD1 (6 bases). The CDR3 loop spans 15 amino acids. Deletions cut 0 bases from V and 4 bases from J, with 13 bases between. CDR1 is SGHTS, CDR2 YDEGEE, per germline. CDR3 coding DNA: TGTGCCAGCAGCTTGGCAGGTCAGGGGTCCTATGGCTACACCTTC. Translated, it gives CASSLAGQGSYGYTF.

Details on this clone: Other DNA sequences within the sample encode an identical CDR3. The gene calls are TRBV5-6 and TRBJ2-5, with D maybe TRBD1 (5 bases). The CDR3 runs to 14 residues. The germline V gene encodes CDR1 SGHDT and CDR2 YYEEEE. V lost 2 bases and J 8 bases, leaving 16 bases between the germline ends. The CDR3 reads CASSLQASQVTQYF. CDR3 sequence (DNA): TGTGCCAGCAGCTTACAGGCCTCACAAGTAACCCAGTACTTC. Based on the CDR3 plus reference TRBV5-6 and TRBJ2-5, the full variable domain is DAGVTQSPTHLIKTRGQQVTLRCSPKSGHDTVSWYQQALGQGPQFIFQYYEEEERQRGNFPDRFSGHQFPNYSSELNVNALLLGDSALYLCASSLQASQVTQYFGPGTRLLVL.

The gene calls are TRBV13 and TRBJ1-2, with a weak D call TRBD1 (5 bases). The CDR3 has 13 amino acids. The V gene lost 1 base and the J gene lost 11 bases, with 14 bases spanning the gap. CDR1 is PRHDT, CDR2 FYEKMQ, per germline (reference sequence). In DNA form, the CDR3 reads TGTGCCAGCAGCTTAGCAGGGTCGGTCCGGTACACCTTC. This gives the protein CASSLAGSVRYTF.

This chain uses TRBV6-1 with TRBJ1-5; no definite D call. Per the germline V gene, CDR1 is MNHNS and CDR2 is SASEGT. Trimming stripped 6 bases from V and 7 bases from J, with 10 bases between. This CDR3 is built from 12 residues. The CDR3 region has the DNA TGTGCCAGCAGCTGGGAGCTACAGCCCCAGCATTTT. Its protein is CASSWELQPQHF.

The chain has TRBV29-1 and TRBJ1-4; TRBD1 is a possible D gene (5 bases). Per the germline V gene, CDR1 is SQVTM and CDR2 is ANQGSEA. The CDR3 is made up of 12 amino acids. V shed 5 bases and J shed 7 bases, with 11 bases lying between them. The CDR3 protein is CSVLNQGEKLFF. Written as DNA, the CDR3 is TGCAGCGTTTTAAATCAGGGTGAAAAACTGTTTTTT.

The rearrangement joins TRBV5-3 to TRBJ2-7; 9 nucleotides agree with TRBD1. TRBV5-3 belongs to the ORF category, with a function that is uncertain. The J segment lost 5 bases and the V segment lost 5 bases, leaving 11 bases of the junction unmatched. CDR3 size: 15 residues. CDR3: CARRQPSTGGDEQYF. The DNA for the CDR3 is TGTGCCAGAAGGCAGCCGAGTACAGGGGGCGACGAGCAGTACTTC.

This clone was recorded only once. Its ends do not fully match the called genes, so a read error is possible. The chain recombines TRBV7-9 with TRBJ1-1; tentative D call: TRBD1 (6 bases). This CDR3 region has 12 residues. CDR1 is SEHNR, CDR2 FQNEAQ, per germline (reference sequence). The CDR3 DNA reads TGTTCCAGCAGTCCACAGGGCACTGAAGCTTTCTTT. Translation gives CSSSPQGTEAFF.

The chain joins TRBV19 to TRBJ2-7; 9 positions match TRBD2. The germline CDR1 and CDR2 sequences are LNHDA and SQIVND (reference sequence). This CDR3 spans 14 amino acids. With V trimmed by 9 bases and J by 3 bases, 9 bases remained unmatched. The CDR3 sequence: CASQSQAGGYEQYF. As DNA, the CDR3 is TGTGCCAGCCAATCTCAAGCGGGGGGCTACGAGCAGTACTTC.